This T cell receptor (beta chain) was identified during a study of T cells after yellow fever vaccination. Study-wide results and limits: From the bulk population, abundant clonotypes could contaminate and appear within FACS-sorted repertoires.

MiXCR, run by TCRdb on the 5' RACE reads, gives a single entry per CDR3 protein. The sample has under 350,000 distinct CDR3 sequences, about 4% seen once. The sample holds a few counts of this clonotype. No antigen is known for it. This sequence was found in a man between 18 and 29 years old who received the YFV17D yellow fever vaccine. This sample comprised PBMCs, obtained 5 days after the yellow fever booster vaccination.

The CDR3 coding sequence is TGTGCCAGCAGTGGGACTAGCGGGGGGCGGGGGACCCAGTACTTC. This sequence encodes CASSGTSGGRGTQYF. The chain employs TRBV12-3 or TRBV12-4 and TRBJ2-5; 15 nucleotides align to TRBD2. V was clipped by 5 bases and J by 7 bases; unmatched bases: 5. CDR3 size: 15 residues.